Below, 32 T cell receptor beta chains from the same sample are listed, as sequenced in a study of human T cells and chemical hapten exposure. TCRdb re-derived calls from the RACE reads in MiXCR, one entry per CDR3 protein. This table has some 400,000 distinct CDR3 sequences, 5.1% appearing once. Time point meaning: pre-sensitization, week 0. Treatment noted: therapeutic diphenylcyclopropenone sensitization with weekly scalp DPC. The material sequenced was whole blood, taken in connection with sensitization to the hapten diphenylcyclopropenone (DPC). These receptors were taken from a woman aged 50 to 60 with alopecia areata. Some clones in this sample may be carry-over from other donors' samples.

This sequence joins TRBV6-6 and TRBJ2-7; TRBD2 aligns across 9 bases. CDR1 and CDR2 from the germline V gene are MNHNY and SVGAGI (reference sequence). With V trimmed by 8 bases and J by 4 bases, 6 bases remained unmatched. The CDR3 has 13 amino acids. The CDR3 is CASGGGVLYEQYF. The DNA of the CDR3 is TGTGCCAGCGGCGGGGGGGTTCTGTACGAGCAGTACTTC.

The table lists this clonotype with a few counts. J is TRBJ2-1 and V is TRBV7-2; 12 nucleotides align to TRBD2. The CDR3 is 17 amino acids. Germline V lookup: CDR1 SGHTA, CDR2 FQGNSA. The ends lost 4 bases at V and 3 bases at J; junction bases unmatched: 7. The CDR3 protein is CASSSSSGRVFYNEQFF. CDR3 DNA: TGTGCCAGCAGCTCCTCTAGCGGGAGGGTGTTCTACAATGAGCAGTTCTTC. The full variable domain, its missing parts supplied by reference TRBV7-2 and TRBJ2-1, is GAGVSQSPSNKVTEKGKDVELRCDPISGHTALYWYRQSLGQGLEFLIYFQGNSAPDKSGLPSDRFSAERTGGSVSTLTIQRTQQEDSAVYLCASSSSSGRVFYNEQFFGPGTRLTVL.

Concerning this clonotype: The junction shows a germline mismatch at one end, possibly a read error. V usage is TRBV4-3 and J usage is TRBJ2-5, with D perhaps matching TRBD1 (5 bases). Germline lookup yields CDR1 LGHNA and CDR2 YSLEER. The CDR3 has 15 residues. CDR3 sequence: CPSTVQGESGETQYF. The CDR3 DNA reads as TGCCCCAGCACCGTGCAGGGTGAGTCCGGAGAGACCCAGTACTTC.

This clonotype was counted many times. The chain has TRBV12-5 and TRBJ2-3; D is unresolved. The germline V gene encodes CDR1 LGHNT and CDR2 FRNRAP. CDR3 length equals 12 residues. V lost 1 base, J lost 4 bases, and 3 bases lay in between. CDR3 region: CASGLDPDTQYF. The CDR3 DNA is TGTGCTAGTGGTTTGGATCCAGATACGCAGTATTTT.

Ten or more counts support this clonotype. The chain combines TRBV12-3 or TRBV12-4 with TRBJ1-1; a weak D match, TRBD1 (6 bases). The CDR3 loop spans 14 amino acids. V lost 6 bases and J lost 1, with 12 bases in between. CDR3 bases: TGTGCCAGCAGGGGGGGGGCAGCGAACACTGAAGCTTTCTTT. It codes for CASRGGAANTEAFF.

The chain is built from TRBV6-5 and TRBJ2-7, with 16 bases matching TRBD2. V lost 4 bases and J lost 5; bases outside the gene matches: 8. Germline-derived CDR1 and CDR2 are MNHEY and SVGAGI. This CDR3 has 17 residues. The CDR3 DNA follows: TGTGCCAGCAGTTCTGGGACTAGCGGGAGGGCCAGAAACGAGCAGTACTTC. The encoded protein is CASSSGTSGRARNEQYF.

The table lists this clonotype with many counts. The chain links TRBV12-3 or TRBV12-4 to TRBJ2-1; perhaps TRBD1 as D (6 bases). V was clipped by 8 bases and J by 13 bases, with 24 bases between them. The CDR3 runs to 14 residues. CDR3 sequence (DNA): TGTGCCAGCCGAACCCCCCGGGACACGGACGGACAGTTCTTC. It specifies CASRTPRDTDGQFF.

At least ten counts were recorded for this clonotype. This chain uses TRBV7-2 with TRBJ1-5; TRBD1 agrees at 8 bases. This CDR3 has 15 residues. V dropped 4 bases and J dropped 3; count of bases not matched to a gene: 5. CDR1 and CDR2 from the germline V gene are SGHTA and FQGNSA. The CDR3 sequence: CASSWKTGVNQPQHF. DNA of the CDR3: TGTGCCAGCAGCTGGAAGACAGGGGTCAATCAGCCCCAGCATTTT.

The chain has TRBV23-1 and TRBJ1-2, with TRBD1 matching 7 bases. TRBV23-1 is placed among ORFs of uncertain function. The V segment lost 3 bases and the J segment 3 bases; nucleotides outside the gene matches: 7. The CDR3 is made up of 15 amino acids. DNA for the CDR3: TGCGCCAGCAGTCAGGGGACAGCGGGAGACTATGGCTACACCTTC. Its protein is CASSQGTAGDYGYTF.

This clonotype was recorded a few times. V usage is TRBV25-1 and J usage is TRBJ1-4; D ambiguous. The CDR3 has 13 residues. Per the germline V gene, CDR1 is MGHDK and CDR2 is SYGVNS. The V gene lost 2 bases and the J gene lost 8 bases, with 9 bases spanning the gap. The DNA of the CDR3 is TGTGCCAGCAGTGAACGGGCGGGGGAAAAACTGTTTTTT. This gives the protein CASSERAGEKLFF.

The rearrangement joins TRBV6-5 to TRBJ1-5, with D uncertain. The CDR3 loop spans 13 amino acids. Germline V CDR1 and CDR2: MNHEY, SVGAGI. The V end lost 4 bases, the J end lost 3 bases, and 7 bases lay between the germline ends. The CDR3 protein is CASSFMVNQPQHF. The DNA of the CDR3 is TGTGCCAGCAGTTTTATGGTCAATCAGCCCCAGCATTTT.

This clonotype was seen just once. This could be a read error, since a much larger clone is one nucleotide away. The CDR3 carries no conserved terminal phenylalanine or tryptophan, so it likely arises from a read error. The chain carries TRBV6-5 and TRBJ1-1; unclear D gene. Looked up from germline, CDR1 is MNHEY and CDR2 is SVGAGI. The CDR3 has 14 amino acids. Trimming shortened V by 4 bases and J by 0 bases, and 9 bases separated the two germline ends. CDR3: CASSSSTLNTEAFL. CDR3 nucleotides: TGTGCCAGCAGTTCCTCCACCTTGAACACTGAAGCTTTCCTT.

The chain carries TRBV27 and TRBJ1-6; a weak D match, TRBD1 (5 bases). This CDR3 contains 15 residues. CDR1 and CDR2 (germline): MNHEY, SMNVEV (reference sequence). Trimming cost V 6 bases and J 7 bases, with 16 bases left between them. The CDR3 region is CASSYSAGLNSPLHF. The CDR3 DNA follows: TGTGCCAGCAGCTACTCAGCGGGGCTCAATTCACCCCTCCACTTT.

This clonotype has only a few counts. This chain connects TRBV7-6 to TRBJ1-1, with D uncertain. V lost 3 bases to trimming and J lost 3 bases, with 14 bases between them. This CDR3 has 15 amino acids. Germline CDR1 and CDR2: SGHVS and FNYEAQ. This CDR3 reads CASSFRGGRHTEAFF. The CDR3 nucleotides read TGTGCCAGCAGCTTTCGAGGTGGTCGCCACACTGAAGCTTTCTTT.

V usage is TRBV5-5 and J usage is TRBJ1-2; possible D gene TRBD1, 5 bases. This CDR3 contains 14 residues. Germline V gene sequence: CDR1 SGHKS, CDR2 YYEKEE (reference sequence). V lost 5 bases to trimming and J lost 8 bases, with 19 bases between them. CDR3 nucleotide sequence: TGTGCCAGCAGTTCCGGGATCCGGGACCTAGGCTACACCTTC. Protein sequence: CASSSGIRDLGYTF. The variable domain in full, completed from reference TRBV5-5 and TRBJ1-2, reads DAGVTQSPTHLIKTRGQQVTLRCSPISGHKSVSWYQQVLGQGPQFIFQYYEKEERGRGNFPDRFSARQFPNYSSELNVNALLLGDSALYLCASSSGIRDLGYTFGSGTRLTVV.

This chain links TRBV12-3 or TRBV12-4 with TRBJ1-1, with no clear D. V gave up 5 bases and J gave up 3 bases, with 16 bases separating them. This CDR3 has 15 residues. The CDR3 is CASSPQRPSDTEAFF. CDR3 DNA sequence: TGTGCCAGCAGTCCCCAACGTCCGAGCGACACTGAAGCTTTCTTT.

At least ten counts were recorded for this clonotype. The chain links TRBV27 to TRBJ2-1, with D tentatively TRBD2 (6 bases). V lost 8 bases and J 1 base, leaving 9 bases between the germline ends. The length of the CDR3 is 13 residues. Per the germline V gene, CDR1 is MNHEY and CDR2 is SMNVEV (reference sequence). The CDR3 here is CASARGSYNEQFF. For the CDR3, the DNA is TGTGCCAGCGCCCGGGGGTCCTACAATGAGCAGTTCTTC.

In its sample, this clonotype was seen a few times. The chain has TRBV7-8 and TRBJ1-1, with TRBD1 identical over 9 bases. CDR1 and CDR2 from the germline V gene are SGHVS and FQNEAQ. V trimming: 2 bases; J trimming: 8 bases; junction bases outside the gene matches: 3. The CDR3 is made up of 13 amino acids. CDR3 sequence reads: CASSLSDRGEAFF. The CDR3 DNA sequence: TGTGCCAGCAGCTTATCAGACAGGGGGGAAGCTTTCTTT.

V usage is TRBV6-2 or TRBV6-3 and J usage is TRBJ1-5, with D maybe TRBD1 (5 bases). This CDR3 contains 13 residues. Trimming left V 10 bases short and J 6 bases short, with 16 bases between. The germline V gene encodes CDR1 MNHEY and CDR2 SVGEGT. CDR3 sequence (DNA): TGTGCCACTGGGGCCGGGGTGCCTCAGCCCCAGCATTTT. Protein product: CATGAGVPQPQHF.

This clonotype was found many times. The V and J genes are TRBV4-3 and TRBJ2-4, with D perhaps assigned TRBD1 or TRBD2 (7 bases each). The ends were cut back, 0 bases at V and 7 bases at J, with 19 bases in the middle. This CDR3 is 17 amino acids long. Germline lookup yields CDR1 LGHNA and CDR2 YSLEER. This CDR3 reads CASSQDKGAGAENIQYF. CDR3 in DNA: TGCGCCAGCAGCCAAGATAAGGGGGCGGGAGCCGAGAACATTCAGTACTTC.

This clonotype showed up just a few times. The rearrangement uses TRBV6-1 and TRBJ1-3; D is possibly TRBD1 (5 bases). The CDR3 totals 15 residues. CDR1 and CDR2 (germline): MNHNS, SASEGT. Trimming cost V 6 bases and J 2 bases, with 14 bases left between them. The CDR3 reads CASSAERTTGNTIYF. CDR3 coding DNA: TGTGCCAGCAGCGCAGAAAGGACAACTGGAAACACCATATATTTT.

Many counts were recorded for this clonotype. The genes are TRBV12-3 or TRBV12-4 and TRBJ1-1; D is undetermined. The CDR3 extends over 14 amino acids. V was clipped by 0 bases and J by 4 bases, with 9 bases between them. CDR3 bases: TGTGCCAGCAGTTTAGCCACAGCTTTCACTGAAGCTTTCTTT. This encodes CASSLATAFTEAFF.

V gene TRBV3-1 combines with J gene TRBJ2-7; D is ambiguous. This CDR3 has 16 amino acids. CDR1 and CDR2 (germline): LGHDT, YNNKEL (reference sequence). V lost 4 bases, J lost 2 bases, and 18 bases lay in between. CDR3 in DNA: TGTGCCAGCAGCCTAGGGTTTGGTTTCCTTCCCTACGAGCAGTACTTC. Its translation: CASSLGFGFLPYEQYF.

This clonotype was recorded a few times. The CDR3 sequence: CASSSGTGVGPQHF. DNA for the CDR3: TGCGCCAGCAGCTCCGGGACTGGGGTTGGGCCCCAGCATTTT. The chain links TRBV5-1 to TRBJ1-5, with D tentatively TRBD1 (5 bases). Germline V CDR1 and CDR2: SGHRS, YFSETQ. Trimming removed 3 bases from V and 9 bases from J, with 16 bases in between. The CDR3 runs to 14 residues.

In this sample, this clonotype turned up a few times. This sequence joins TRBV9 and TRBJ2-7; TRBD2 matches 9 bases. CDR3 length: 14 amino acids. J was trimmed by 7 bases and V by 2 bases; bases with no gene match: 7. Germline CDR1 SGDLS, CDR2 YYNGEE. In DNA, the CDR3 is TGTGCCAGCAGCGTTATAGCGGGAGCGCGGGAGCAGTACTTC. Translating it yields CASSVIAGAREQYF.

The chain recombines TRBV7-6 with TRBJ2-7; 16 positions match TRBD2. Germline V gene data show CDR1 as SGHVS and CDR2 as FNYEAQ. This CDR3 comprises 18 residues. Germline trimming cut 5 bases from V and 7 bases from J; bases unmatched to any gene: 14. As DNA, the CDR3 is TGTGCCAGCAGCCCGGGACTAGCGGGGGGGAAATATAATAGAGAGCAGTACTTC. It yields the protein CASSPGLAGGKYNREQYF.

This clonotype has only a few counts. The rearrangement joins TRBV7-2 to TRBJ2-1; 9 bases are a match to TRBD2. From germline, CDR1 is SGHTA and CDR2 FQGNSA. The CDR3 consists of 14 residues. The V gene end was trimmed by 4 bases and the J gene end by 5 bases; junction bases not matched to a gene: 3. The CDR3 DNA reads TGTGCCAGCAGCTCGGGACTAGCTCACAATGAGCAGTTCTTC. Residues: CASSSGLAHNEQFF.

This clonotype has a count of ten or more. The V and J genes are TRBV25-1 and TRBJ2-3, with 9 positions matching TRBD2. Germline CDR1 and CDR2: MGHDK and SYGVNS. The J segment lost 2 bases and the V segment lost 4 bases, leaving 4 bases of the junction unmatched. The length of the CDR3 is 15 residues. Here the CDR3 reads CASSVTSGHTDTQYF. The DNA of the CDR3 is TGTGCCAGCAGTGTGACTAGCGGCCACACAGATACGCAGTATTTT.

CDR3 DNA: TGTGCCAGCAGTTCATCCGGGACAACAAATGGCTACACCTTC. It yields the protein CASSSSGTTNGYTF. The chain links TRBV7-8 to TRBJ1-2, with D possibly being TRBD1 (6 bases). Trimming left V 6 bases short and J 6 bases short, with 17 bases between. This CDR3 has 14 residues. Germline CDR1 is SGHVS and CDR2 is FQNEAQ.

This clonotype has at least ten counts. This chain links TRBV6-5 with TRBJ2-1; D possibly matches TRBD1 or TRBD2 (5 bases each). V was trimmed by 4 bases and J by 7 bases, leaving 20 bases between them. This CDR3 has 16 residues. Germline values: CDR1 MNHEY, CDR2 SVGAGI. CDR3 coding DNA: TGTGCCAGCAGTTTATCCGGGACCCCCGGGTTGAATGAGCAGTTCTTC. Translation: CASSLSGTPGLNEQFF.

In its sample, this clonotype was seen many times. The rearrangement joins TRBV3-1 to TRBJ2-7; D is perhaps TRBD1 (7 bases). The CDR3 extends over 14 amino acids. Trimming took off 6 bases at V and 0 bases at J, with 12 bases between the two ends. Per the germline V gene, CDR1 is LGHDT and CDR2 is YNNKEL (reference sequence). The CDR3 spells CASSQGGASYEQYF. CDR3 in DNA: TGTGCCAGCAGTCAGGGGGGTGCCTCCTACGAGCAGTACTTC.

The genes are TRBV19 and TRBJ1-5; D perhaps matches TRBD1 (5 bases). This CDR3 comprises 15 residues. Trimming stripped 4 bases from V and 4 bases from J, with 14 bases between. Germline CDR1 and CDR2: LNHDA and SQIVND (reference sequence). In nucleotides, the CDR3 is TGTGCCAGTAGTACCTCAACAGGACAAAATCAGCCCCAGCATTTT. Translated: CASSTSTGQNQPQHF. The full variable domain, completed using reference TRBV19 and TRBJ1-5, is DGGITQSPKYLFRKEGQNVTLSCEQNLNHDAMYWYRQDPGQGLRLIYYSQIVNDFQKGDIAEGYSVSREKKESFPLTVTSAQKNPTAFYLCASSTSTGQNQPQHFGDGTRLSIL.